The following is a T cell receptor beta chain sequence with its context. This record comes from a study of shared T cell receptors in the human thymus. This table comes from immunoSEQ multiplex PCR, and its TCRdb copy is limited to in-frame clones, with some not included. Of roughly 710,000 clones listed, approximately 85% are singletons. These data also featured in a second study, about human thymus T cells. That report adds: Healthy Finnish infants undergoing corrective surgery for congenital heart defects provided the donor material. The thymus was resected at corrective cardiac surgery. Related studies noted strongly shared thymic repertoires across unrelated people.

Sequencing was done on a sample of thymocytes. The clonotype originates from a girl under two years old with a congenital heart defect.

This CDR3 is CASSNLMTSIYGYTF. The CDR3 nucleotides read TGTGCCAGCAGCAATCTTATGACAAGTATTTATGGCTACACCTTC. The V gene is TRBV6-1, the J gene TRBJ1-2; D is undetermined. The CDR3 has 15 amino acids. V was clipped by 6 bases and J by 5 bases, with 19 bases between them. Germline lookup yields CDR1 MNHNS and CDR2 SASEGT.